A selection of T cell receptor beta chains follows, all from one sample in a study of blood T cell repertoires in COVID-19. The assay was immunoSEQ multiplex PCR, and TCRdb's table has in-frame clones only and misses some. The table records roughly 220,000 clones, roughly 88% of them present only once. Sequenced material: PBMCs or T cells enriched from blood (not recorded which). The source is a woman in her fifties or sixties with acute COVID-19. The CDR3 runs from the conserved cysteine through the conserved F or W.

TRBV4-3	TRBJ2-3	CASSQGSLASADTQYF
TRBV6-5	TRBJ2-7	CASTDRDTSYEQYF
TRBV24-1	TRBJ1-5	CATSDEPRTGGHQPQHF
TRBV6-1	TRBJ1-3	CASSDKRGSGNTIYF
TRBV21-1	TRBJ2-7	CASSNPRTGGRHEQYF
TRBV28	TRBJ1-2	CASSLLATGGLYGYTF
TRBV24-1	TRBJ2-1	CATTGMENEQFF
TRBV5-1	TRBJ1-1	CASSSFGQGTEAFF
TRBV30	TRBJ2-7	CAWSRQGPYEQYF
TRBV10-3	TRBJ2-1	CAINPTSDDEQFF
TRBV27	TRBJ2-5	CASSFKTPGQRSQETQYF
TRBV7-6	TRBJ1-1	CASSSRDRGTSNTEAFF
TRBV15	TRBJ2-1	CATSREGLAGNEQFF
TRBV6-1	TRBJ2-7	CATLAGREQYF